This T cell receptor (beta chain) is from a study of shared T cell receptors in the human thymus. CDR1 is SGHTA and CDR2 is FQGNSA in the germline V gene. Trimming took 1 base from V and 5 from J; bases not matched to a gene: 5. CDR3 length equals 14 residues. Here immunoSEQ multiplex PCR was the method, and the copy in TCRdb shows in-frame clones only, minus some. This sample carries 500,000 to 550,000 clones, more than 75% of them seen once, and the ten largest clones take 0.013%. These data also formed part of another study, on human thymus T cells. From that study: Samples came from healthy Finnish infants during open corrective cardiac surgery. Surgeons resected thymus tissue during corrective heart surgery. Repertoires from thymus and blood appeared to show biased V and J gene usage. Related reports documented highly overlapping thymic repertoires among unrelated individuals.

The clonotype was recovered from a boy younger than two with a congenital heart defect. The J gene is TRBJ2-7, the V gene TRBV7-2, with 7 bases aligning to TRBD1. Sequencing input: thymocytes. CDR3 protein: CASSLGQGLDEQYF. The DNA for the CDR3 is TGTGCCAGCAGCTTAGGACAGGGCCTCGACGAGCAGTACTTC.